These T cell receptor beta chains were read from a single sample in a study of T cell responses to AZD1222 COVID-19 vaccine. The table came from immunoSEQ multiplex PCR; TCRdb's copy has only in-frame clones and leaves some out. The sample has about 59,000 clones, around 80% seen once. The sequencing used peripheral blood, collected on day 0 of AZD1222 vaccination. The source of these receptors is an adult in good health. The CDR3 runs from the conserved cysteine through the conserved F or W. A D gene is named only where the DNA matches it firmly. A row's size may be missing; if present it is once, few, many or a size class.

j_gene: TRBJ1-2; abundance: -; v_gene: TRBV15; d_gene: TRBD1; CDR3nt: TGTGCCACCAGCAGGGACAGGGGGAACTATGGCTACACCTTC; CDR3aa: CATSRDRGNYGYTF
j_gene: TRBJ1-1; abundance: -; v_gene: TRBV10-1; d_gene: -; CDR3nt: TGCGCCAGCATATCAGTAATGAACACTGAAGCTTTCTTT; CDR3aa: CASISVMNTEAFF
j_gene: TRBJ1-2; abundance: -; v_gene: TRBV5-6; d_gene: -; CDR3nt: TGTGCCAGCAGCTTGTTGGTCTGGACGGAAAGCTATGGCTACACCTTC; CDR3aa: CASSLLVWTESYGYTF
j_gene: TRBJ2-5; abundance: -; v_gene: TRBV7-9; d_gene: -; CDR3nt: TGTGCCAGCAGCTTGATAGAGACCCAGTACTTC; CDR3aa: CASSLIETQYF
j_gene: TRBJ1-4; abundance: -; v_gene: TRBV7-8; d_gene: -; CDR3nt: TGTGCCAGCAGCCCGGGACGGCATAATGAAAAACTGTTTTTT; CDR3aa: CASSPGRHNEKLFF
j_gene: TRBJ1-5; abundance: -; v_gene: TRBV6-5; d_gene: -; CDR3nt: TGTGCCAGCAGTTCGACAGTAAATAGCAATCAGCCCCAGCATTTT; CDR3aa: CASSSTVNSNQPQHF
j_gene: TRBJ2-1; abundance: few; v_gene: TRBV29-1; d_gene: TRBD2; CDR3nt: TGCAGCGCGTCTAGCGGGAGCGGTAATGAGCAGTTCTTC; CDR3aa: CSASSGSGNEQFF
j_gene: TRBJ1-1; abundance: -; v_gene: TRBV6-2/TRBV6-3; d_gene: -; CDR3nt: TGTGCCAGCAGTTACTATGGGTACGGTAAGAACACTGAAGCTTTCTTT; CDR3aa: CASSYYGYGKNTEAFF
j_gene: TRBJ2-5; abundance: -; v_gene: TRBV7-7; d_gene: -; CDR3nt: TGTGCTAGCAGCCCAAATTTTGCTAAGGGGGAGACCCAGTACTTC; CDR3aa: CASSPNFAKGETQYF
j_gene: TRBJ1-1; abundance: -; v_gene: TRBV27; d_gene: -; CDR3nt: TGTGCCAGCAGTCACCCCAGGGGCGGGGACACTGAAGCTTTCTTT; CDR3aa: CASSHPRGGDTEAFF
j_gene: TRBJ1-5; abundance: few; v_gene: TRBV5-6; d_gene: -; CDR3nt: TGTGCCAGCAGCTTCCAGGCCATTCAGCCCCAGCATTTT; CDR3aa: CASSFQAIQPQHF
j_gene: TRBJ1-2; abundance: -; v_gene: TRBV7-3; d_gene: -; CDR3nt: TGTGCCAGCAGCTCCTCCTTTCGGACAAAACTTCCTGGCTACACCTTC; CDR3aa: CASSSSFRTKLPGYTF
j_gene: TRBJ2-7; abundance: -; v_gene: TRBV11-2; d_gene: -; CDR3nt: TGTGCCAGCAGCTTCGCGGACAGTTCCTACGAGCAGTACTTC; CDR3aa: CASSFADSSYEQYF
j_gene: TRBJ1-1; abundance: -; v_gene: TRBV3-1/TRBV3-2; d_gene: -; CDR3nt: TGTGCCAGCAGCCCAAGGGAACGGGGAACTGAAGCTTTCTTT; CDR3aa: CASSPRERGTEAFF
j_gene: TRBJ1-5; abundance: -; v_gene: TRBV2; d_gene: -; CDR3nt: TGTGCCAGCAGTGATTCCAGGGCGGACAATCAGCCCCAGCATTTT; CDR3aa: CASSDSRADNQPQHF
j_gene: TRBJ1-1; abundance: -; v_gene: TRBV5-1; d_gene: -; CDR3nt: TGCGCCAGCAAGGTAATGCCCCCAATGGACACTGAAGCTTTCTTT; CDR3aa: CASKVMPPMDTEAFF
j_gene: TRBJ2-1; abundance: once; v_gene: TRBV12-3/TRBV12-4; d_gene: -; CDR3nt: TGTGCCAGCAGCCCGTTCACTACGCAGTTCTTC; CDR3aa: CASSPFTTQFF
j_gene: TRBJ2-5; abundance: -; v_gene: TRBV24-1; d_gene: -; CDR3nt: TGTGCCACCAGTGACTTACAAGAGACCCAGTACTTC; CDR3aa: CATSDLQETQYF
j_gene: TRBJ2-5; abundance: few; v_gene: TRBV20-1; d_gene: -; CDR3nt: TGCAGTGCTAGTTCCCAGGGGGGCCAAGAGACCCAGTACTTC; CDR3aa: CSASSQGGQETQYF
j_gene: TRBJ1-2; abundance: -; v_gene: TRBV9; d_gene: -; CDR3nt: TGTGCCAGCAGCGCCGAAGGGAGGCTAGTAAGGGCACGGGGGTTGAGAGGCTACACCTTC; CDR3aa: CASSAEGRLVRARGLRGYTF
j_gene: TRBJ1-1; abundance: -; v_gene: TRBV6-2/TRBV6-3; d_gene: -; CDR3nt: TGTGCCAGCAGTTACGCAGGGATGACCGCCAACACTGAAGCTTTCTTT; CDR3aa: CASSYAGMTANTEAFF
j_gene: TRBJ1-2; abundance: -; v_gene: TRBV19; d_gene: -; CDR3nt: TGTGCCAGTAGCCCAAGGGGGGCTCAGGGCGGCTACACCTTC; CDR3aa: CASSPRGAQGGYTF
j_gene: TRBJ1-2; abundance: -; v_gene: TRBV10-3; d_gene: -; CDR3nt: TGTGCCATCAATTCGGGGGGGGCCTATGGCTACACCTTC; CDR3aa: CAINSGGAYGYTF
j_gene: TRBJ2-3; abundance: -; v_gene: TRBV11-3; d_gene: TRBD2; CDR3nt: TGTGCCAGCAGCTCCGGACTAGCGGGAGCCAGAGATACGCAGTATTTT; CDR3aa: CASSSGLAGARDTQYF
j_gene: TRBJ2-1; abundance: -; v_gene: TRBV7-9; d_gene: -; CDR3nt: TGTGCCAGCAGCCTACCTTTCGGGGGAATAACCAATGAGCAGTTCTTC; CDR3aa: CASSLPFGGITNEQFF
j_gene: TRBJ2-2; abundance: -; v_gene: TRBV12-3/TRBV12-4; d_gene: -; CDR3nt: TGTGCCAGCAGTTTGTACGGGGAGCTGTTTTTT; CDR3aa: CASSLYGELFF
j_gene: TRBJ1-3; abundance: -; v_gene: TRBV10-3; d_gene: -; CDR3nt: TGTGCCATCAGTGACTGGACTCAAGGGCAGGGAAACACCATATATTTT; CDR3aa: CAISDWTQGQGNTIYF
j_gene: TRBJ1-1; abundance: -; v_gene: TRBV7-9; d_gene: -; CDR3nt: TGTGCCAGCCGGGGGGGCCAGTCTATGAACACTGAAGCTTTCTTT; CDR3aa: CASRGGQSMNTEAFF
j_gene: TRBJ2-1; abundance: -; v_gene: TRBV29-1; d_gene: -; CDR3nt: TGCAGCGTACCAATCAGCGCGGGGCAGTTCTTC; CDR3aa: CSVPISAGQFF
j_gene: TRBJ1-1; abundance: -; v_gene: TRBV10-2; d_gene: -; CDR3nt: TGCGCCAGCAGTGATTGGCTGGGCACTGAAGCTTTCTTT; CDR3aa: CASSDWLGTEAFF
j_gene: TRBJ2-3; abundance: -; v_gene: TRBV6-5; d_gene: -; CDR3nt: TGTGCCAGCAGTTACTCAGGGGTTAGCACAGATACGCAGTATTTT; CDR3aa: CASSYSGVSTDTQYF
j_gene: TRBJ2-1; abundance: -; v_gene: TRBV27; d_gene: -; CDR3nt: TGTGCCAGCACTTCCTCGGCTGTGAGCTCCTACAATGAGCAGTTCTTC; CDR3aa: CASTSSAVSSYNEQFF
j_gene: TRBJ1-1; abundance: -; v_gene: TRBV7-2; d_gene: -; CDR3nt: TGTGCCAGCAGCCCCCCCGGTCTGCAGGGAAACACTGAAGCTTTCTTT; CDR3aa: CASSPPGLQGNTEAFF
j_gene: TRBJ2-2; abundance: -; v_gene: TRBV18; d_gene: -; CDR3nt: TGTGCCAGCTCACTTGGGACCGGGGAGCTGTTTTTT; CDR3aa: CASSLGTGELFF
j_gene: TRBJ1-2; abundance: -; v_gene: TRBV28; d_gene: -; CDR3nt: TGTGCCAGCAGTCCCCTCCCCGCCTATGGCTACACCTTC; CDR3aa: CASSPLPAYGYTF
j_gene: TRBJ1-1; abundance: -; v_gene: TRBV7-9; d_gene: -; CDR3nt: TGTGCCAGCAGCATATCAAGTGGCATAGGGACTGAAGCTTTCTTT; CDR3aa: CASSISSGIGTEAFF
j_gene: TRBJ1-1; abundance: once; v_gene: TRBV28; d_gene: -; CDR3nt: TGTGCCAGCAGTCTGCAGCCAGGGACCGCCGAGGACACTGAAGCTTTCTTT; CDR3aa: CASSLQPGTAEDTEAFF
j_gene: TRBJ2-1; abundance: -; v_gene: TRBV5-4; d_gene: -; CDR3nt: TGTGCCAGCAGCTCCGCCTCTAGCCCCAATGAGCAGTTCTTC; CDR3aa: CASSSASSPNEQFF
j_gene: TRBJ2-1; abundance: -; v_gene: TRBV28; d_gene: -; CDR3nt: TGTGCCAGCAGTGGTGGCAGGGCCTACAATGAGCAGTTCTTC; CDR3aa: CASSGGRAYNEQFF
j_gene: TRBJ1-6; abundance: once; v_gene: TRBV11-2; d_gene: TRBD1; CDR3nt: TGTGCCAGCAGCTTATCGGGACAGGGGAAGAATTCACCCCTCCACTTT; CDR3aa: CASSLSGQGKNSPLHF
j_gene: TRBJ1-1; abundance: few; v_gene: TRBV7-8; d_gene: -; CDR3nt: TGTGCCAGCAGCTTAGGTACGGGAAGAGTGACTGAAGCTTTCTTT; CDR3aa: CASSLGTGRVTEAFF
j_gene: TRBJ2-2; abundance: -; v_gene: TRBV2; d_gene: TRBD2; CDR3nt: TGTGCCAGCAACCGGCTAGCGGGCGGAGGGCATCCCGGGGAGCTGTTTTTT; CDR3aa: CASNRLAGGGHPGELFF
j_gene: TRBJ2-7; abundance: -; v_gene: TRBV5-8; d_gene: -; CDR3nt: TGTGCCAGCAGCTTCGGCGGGGGCGGAGAGATCCGTCCGTACTTC; CDR3aa: CASSFGGGGEIRPYF